This TCR beta chain was retrieved from a study of alternative splicing in chronic myeloid leukemia remission (dated by TCRdb to about 2020). Some background on the complete study: Remission specimens from the trials were collected at major or complete molecular response, at 12 or 24 months of TKI therapy. Female/male counts were 11/5 for diagnosis samples, 8/3 for remission samples and 2/4 for controls. Nine or ten diagnostic specimens, together with matched remission specimens, were obtained from the RESIST (imatinib), ENESTxtnd (nilotinib) and PINNACLE (nilotinib plus pegylated interferon) trials. RNA sequencing was used to profile peripheral blood taken from chronic-phase CML patients both at diagnosis and at remission, and those profiles were then compared against healthy donors. The median age was around 53 years at diagnosis and 56 to 60 at remission, while healthy controls had a median age of 37. Trizol was used to extract total RNA from peripheral blood mononuclear cells of the diagnosis, remission and control samples. Total leukocytes from peripheral blood collected in EDTA were used as the trial diagnostic specimens. Nine CML samples, seven diagnostic and two matched remission, came from the French Persistem study. Overall study outcomes, separate from this receptor: Blood cell composition at remission was reconfigured to resemble lymphoid cell-enriched normal controls. Blood cell composition varied strongly between timepoints, moving from enrichment of myeloid progenitors at diagnosis to enrichment of mature lymphoid cells at remission.

The intended sense of this specimen's time point label: major or complete molecular response after front-line TKI therapy. Under 20 CML patients made up the patient cohort, and matched post-remission samples were retrieved for a subset of those patients. CDR1 is given as MNHEY and CDR2 as SVGAGI, both from the germline V gene. The CDR3 measures 15 amino acids from cysteine to phenylalanine. Nucleotide data are not available. On this clonotype: No antigen is known for it.

To prepare the library, bulk RNA-seq was applied. The TruSeq Stranded RNA sample prep kit was used to generate libraries of poly-A-enriched mRNA from an input of about 1,000 ng total RNA. Every sample was sequenced in triplicate, with paired-end sequencing run on a HiSeq 2500. A read length of 125 nucleotides per mate was used for RNA-seq. As for the original processing: Reads were trimmed and aligned to hg38 using STAR v2.7, and quality control was done with FASTQC, RSeQC and multiqc. Salmon 0.14.1 was used to quantify gene expression levels as transcripts per million (TPM). Principal component analysis suggested that trial, library batch, sequencing batch, treatment regimen and sex did not drive transcriptomic profiles. Through TCRdb reprocessing, the reads give one entry per CDR3 protein sequence; DNA is omitted. TCRdb's processing, not the study's, gives the V and J calls here. The sample table contains approximately 300 distinct CDR3 sequences; only one count was recorded for roughly 98% of them. Of the sample, less than 9.5% is held by the ten largest clones.

The sequence joins TRBV6-5 to TRBJ1-3. This receptor was identified in an adult with chronic myeloid leukemia. The sequenced sample was PBMCs or total blood leukocytes (not recorded which), obtained during remission. The CDR3 here reads CATWTASTSGNTIYF.